Listed below are T cell receptor beta chains from one sample, sequenced in a study of cytotoxic CD8 clonotypes in ibrutinib-treated CLL. TCRdb's table, derived via immunoSEQ multiplex PCR, lists solely in-frame clones and lacks some. The sample carries 150,000 to 200,000 clones, approximately 91% recorded once. This material consisted of PBMCs, taken at disease progression, from a patient treated with ibrutinib. The source of these receptors is a human donor with chronic lymphocytic leukemia. CDR3s include the opening cysteine and the closing phenylalanine or tryptophan. Each record gives: J gene, V gene, D gene, CDR3 protein, CDR3 DNA. The D gene is left open where the match is weak.

J gene: TRBJ2-7; V gene: TRBV5-1; D gene: TRBD2; CDR3 protein: CASNPGTSGSSYEQYF; CDR3 DNA: TGCGCCAGCAACCCCGGGACTAGCGGGAGCTCCTACGAGCAGTACTTC
J gene: TRBJ2-3; V gene: TRBV4-3; D gene: TRBD2; CDR3 protein: CASSQDGSGMISDTQYF; CDR3 DNA: TGCGCCAGCAGCCAAGATGGTAGCGGGATGATTTCAGATACGCAGTATTTT
J gene: TRBJ1-3; V gene: TRBV28; D gene: NA; CDR3 protein: CASSWHRAGNTIYF; CDR3 DNA: TGTGCCAGCAGTTGGCACAGGGCGGGAAACACCATATATTTT
J gene: TRBJ2-7; V gene: TRBV29-1; D gene: NA; CDR3 protein: CSVEGFWDGGYEQYF; CDR3 DNA: TGCAGCGTTGAAGGCTTTTGGGACGGGGGCTACGAGCAGTACTTC
J gene: TRBJ2-1; V gene: TRBV5-1; D gene: NA; CDR3 protein: CASSLPEAGLTYNEQFF; CDR3 DNA: TGCGCCAGCAGCTTGCCAGAAGCGGGTTTGACTTACAATGAGCAGTTCTTC
J gene: TRBJ2-2; V gene: TRBV6-5; D gene: NA; CDR3 protein: CASISLGERAGELFF; CDR3 DNA: TGTGCCAGCATCTCATTGGGCGAGAGGGCCGGGGAGCTGTTTTTT
J gene: TRBJ1-1; V gene: TRBV5-1; D gene: NA; CDR3 protein: CASSLAWGADTEAFF; CDR3 DNA: TGCGCCAGCAGCTTGGCATGGGGGGCGGACACTGAAGCTTTCTTT
J gene: TRBJ2-1; V gene: TRBV5-4; D gene: TRBD2; CDR3 protein: CASSPPGLAGGNEQFF; CDR3 DNA: TGTGCCAGCAGCCCACCGGGACTAGCGGGGGGGAATGAGCAGTTCTTC
J gene: TRBJ2-3; V gene: TRBV30; D gene: NA; CDR3 protein: CAWSAGDTQYF; CDR3 DNA: TGTGCCTGGAGTGCGGGGGATACGCAGTATTTT
J gene: TRBJ2-5; V gene: TRBV5-1; D gene: TRBD2; CDR3 protein: CASGEASGMLQETQYF; CDR3 DNA: TGCGCCTCGGGGGAGGCTAGCGGGATGCTACAAGAGACCCAGTACTTC
J gene: TRBJ2-2; V gene: TRBV4-1; D gene: NA; CDR3 protein: CASSQRTDNTGELFF; CDR3 DNA: TGCGCCAGCAGCCAACGGACTGACAACACCGGGGAGCTGTTTTTT